Listed below are T cell receptor beta chains from one sample, sequenced in a study of Graves' ophthalmopathy and Graves' hyperthyroidism. TCRdb analysed the multiplex PCR reads with MiXCR anew, one entry per CDR3 protein. Among 600,000 to 700,000 distinct CDR3 sequences listed, more than 40% were seen once. The sequenced material came from peripheral blood. These receptors all stem from an adult man with Graves' ophthalmopathy. Each CDR3 is given with its conserved first and last residue. D genes are given only for firm matches. Rows give clone size only sometimes, using once, few, many, or a class for an expanded clone.

d_call: .
v_call: TRBV10-3
clone_size: few
j_call: TRBJ1-5
cdr3_length: 14
cdr3_nt: TGTGCCAGCAGTTTGCTCCTGACAGGTCAGCCCCAGCATTTT
cdr3_aa: CASSLLLTGQPQHF

d_call: TRBD2
v_call: TRBV7-9
clone_size: .
j_call: TRBJ2-2
cdr3_length: 15
cdr3_nt: TGTGCCAGCAGCTTACTAAGCGGGGGCGGCGGGGAGCTGTTTTTT
cdr3_aa: CASSLLSGGGGELFF

d_call: .
v_call: TRBV5-1
clone_size: many
j_call: TRBJ1-2
cdr3_length: 14
cdr3_nt: TGCGCCAGCAGCCTATCGACTGTGAACTATGGCTACACCTTC
cdr3_aa: CASSLSTVNYGYTF

d_call: .
v_call: TRBV11-3
clone_size: .
j_call: TRBJ2-5
cdr3_length: 14
cdr3_nt: TGTGCCAGCACCCTACCGTTGGGTAGGAGGACCCAGTACTTC
cdr3_aa: CASTLPLGRRTQYF

d_call: .
v_call: TRBV10-3
clone_size: many
j_call: TRBJ1-6
cdr3_length: 14
cdr3_nt: TGTGCCATCAGTGGGGGAATACATAATTCACCCCTCCACTTT
cdr3_aa: CAISGGIHNSPLHF

d_call: .
v_call: TRBV12-3/TRBV12-4
clone_size: .
j_call: TRBJ1-4
cdr3_length: 19
cdr3_nt: TGTGCCAGCAGCCAAGGACTAGCGGACCCCAGGGGACGATCTGAAAAACTGTTTTTT
cdr3_aa: CASSQGLADPRGRSEKLFF

d_call: .
v_call: TRBV3-1
clone_size: few
j_call: TRBJ2-6
cdr3_length: 15
cdr3_nt: TGTGCCAGCACCCTAGACCGCTCTGGGGCCAACGTCCTGACTTTC
cdr3_aa: CASTLDRSGANVLTF

d_call: .
v_call: TRBV19
clone_size: .
j_call: TRBJ1-3
cdr3_length: 15
cdr3_nt: TGTGCCAGTAGTATGGGGCGGGTCTATGGCTACACCATATATTTT
cdr3_aa: CASSMGRVYGYTIYF

d_call: .
v_call: TRBV5-1
clone_size: few
j_call: TRBJ2-7
cdr3_length: 14
cdr3_nt: TGCGCCAGCAGCGGGGGACGAGGGCTACACGAGCAGTACTTC
cdr3_aa: CASSGGRGLHEQYF

d_call: TRBD1
v_call: TRBV15
clone_size: many
j_call: TRBJ1-5
cdr3_length: 14
cdr3_nt: TGTGCCACCAGACCCGGACAGGGTTCACAGCCCCAGCATTTT
cdr3_aa: CATRPGQGSQPQHF

d_call: TRBD2
v_call: TRBV5-4
clone_size: .
j_call: TRBJ2-3
cdr3_length: 16
cdr3_nt: TGTGCCAGCAGCCTGACTAGCGGGAGGTCCCCAGATACGCAGTATTTT
cdr3_aa: CASSLTSGRSPDTQYF

d_call: .
v_call: TRBV12-3/TRBV12-4
clone_size: many
j_call: TRBJ2-7
cdr3_length: 14
cdr3_nt: TGTGCCAGCACCGTGGGACATGGATTATACGAGCAGTACTTC
cdr3_aa: CASTVGHGLYEQYF

d_call: TRBD2
v_call: TRBV7-2
clone_size: .
j_call: TRBJ2-7
cdr3_length: 16
cdr3_nt: TGTGCCAGCAGCTTAGAGGGTGGCGGGGGTCGTGGCGAGCAGTACTTC
cdr3_aa: CASSLEGGGGRGEQYF

d_call: TRBD2
v_call: TRBV20-1
clone_size: .
j_call: TRBJ2-5
cdr3_length: 15
cdr3_nt: TGCAGTGCTAGAGTAGGGGCGGGAGGGCAAGAGACCCAGTACTTC
cdr3_aa: CSARVGAGGQETQYF

d_call: .
v_call: TRBV9
clone_size: .
j_call: TRBJ2-5
cdr3_length: 14
cdr3_nt: TGTGCCAGCAGCGTGTACCCGGGACAAGAGACCCAGTACTTC
cdr3_aa: CASSVYPGQETQYF

d_call: .
v_call: TRBV9
clone_size: many
j_call: TRBJ1-1
cdr3_length: 14
cdr3_nt: TGTGCCAGCAGCGTAGGCGATATGAACACTGAAGCTTTCTTT
cdr3_aa: CASSVGDMNTEAFF

d_call: .
v_call: TRBV7-3
clone_size: .
j_call: TRBJ2-2
cdr3_length: 17
cdr3_nt: TGTGCCAGCAGCCCGGTTTCCGGGACCGCGAACATCGGGGAGCTGTTTTTT
cdr3_aa: CASSPVSGTANIGELFF

d_call: .
v_call: TRBV12-3/TRBV12-4
clone_size: .
j_call: TRBJ1-5
cdr3_length: 13
cdr3_nt: TGTGCCAGCAGTGCCGGGGTTTCACAGCCCCAGCATTTT
cdr3_aa: CASSAGVSQPQHF

d_call: .
v_call: TRBV18
clone_size: .
j_call: TRBJ2-7
cdr3_length: 14
cdr3_nt: TGTGCCAGCTCACCCCGGGACGTCTCCTACGAGCAGTACTTC
cdr3_aa: CASSPRDVSYEQYF

d_call: TRBD1
v_call: TRBV4-1
clone_size: few
j_call: TRBJ1-5
cdr3_length: 14
cdr3_nt: TGCGCCAGCAGACAGACAGGGAGCAATCAGCCCCAGCATTTT
cdr3_aa: CASRQTGSNQPQHF

d_call: .
v_call: TRBV2
clone_size: many
j_call: TRBJ2-7
cdr3_length: 13
cdr3_nt: TGTGCCAGCAATGTCGACAGAGTCTACGAGCAGTACTTC
cdr3_aa: CASNVDRVYEQYF

d_call: .
v_call: TRBV10-3
clone_size: .
j_call: TRBJ1-1
cdr3_length: 12
cdr3_nt: TGTGCCAGCACTAACAGAAACACTGAAGCTTTCTTT
cdr3_aa: CASTNRNTEAFF

d_call: TRBD2
v_call: TRBV4-2
clone_size: .
j_call: TRBJ2-7
cdr3_length: 17
cdr3_nt: TGTGCCAGCAGCCAAGACCCCCCACTAGCGGGGGTCCACGAGCAGTACTTC
cdr3_aa: CASSQDPPLAGVHEQYF

d_call: .
v_call: TRBV29-1
clone_size: many
j_call: TRBJ1-1
cdr3_length: 14
cdr3_nt: TGCAGCGTTGAAAGTCAGTACATGAACACTGAAGCTTTCTTT
cdr3_aa: CSVESQYMNTEAFF

d_call: .
v_call: TRBV7-9
clone_size: .
j_call: TRBJ1-1
cdr3_length: 14
cdr3_nt: TGTGCCAGCAGCCCCCTGGCTGCGGGGACTGAAGCTTTCTTT
cdr3_aa: CASSPLAAGTEAFF

d_call: TRBD1
v_call: TRBV9
clone_size: .
j_call: TRBJ2-6
cdr3_length: 21
cdr3_nt: TGTGCCAGCAGCTCGACGCGTAGGTTTGGACAGGTTCTCTCTGGGGCCAACGTCCTGACTTTC
cdr3_aa: CASSSTRRFGQVLSGANVLTF

d_call: .
v_call: TRBV10-3
clone_size: many
j_call: TRBJ1-2
cdr3_length: 13
cdr3_nt: TGTGCCATCAGCCTCGGTGCGAAGGATGGCTACACCTTC
cdr3_aa: CAISLGAKDGYTF

d_call: .
v_call: TRBV7-2
clone_size: .
j_call: TRBJ2-1
cdr3_length: 15
cdr3_nt: TGTGCCAGCAGCTTAGGGAGCGCTGGGGGGAATGAGCAGTTCTTC
cdr3_aa: CASSLGSAGGNEQFF

d_call: .
v_call: TRBV19
clone_size: many
j_call: TRBJ2-7
cdr3_length: 15
cdr3_nt: TGTGCCAGTAGTATAGATCTGGGTGGAAGCTACGAGCAGTACTTC
cdr3_aa: CASSIDLGGSYEQYF

d_call: .
v_call: TRBV25-1
clone_size: .
j_call: TRBJ2-6
cdr3_length: 13
cdr3_nt: TGTGCTAGTCCGGGTTCTGGGGCCAACGTCCTGACTTTC
cdr3_aa: CASPGSGANVLTF

d_call: TRBD1
v_call: TRBV10-3
clone_size: .
j_call: TRBJ2-3
cdr3_length: 15
cdr3_nt: TGTGCCAGCAGCTTGACAGGGGGCGCGACAGATACGCAGTATTTT
cdr3_aa: CASSLTGGATDTQYF

d_call: .
v_call: TRBV9
clone_size: .
j_call: TRBJ1-2
cdr3_length: 14
cdr3_nt: TGTGCCAGCAGCCCCGGATACAGGGAGCGTCCTGGGACCTTC
cdr3_aa: CASSPGYRERPGTF

d_call: .
v_call: TRBV10-3
clone_size: once
j_call: TRBJ1-2
cdr3_length: 12
cdr3_nt: TGTGCCATCCTACGGACAGCTCACGGCTACACCTTC
cdr3_aa: CAILRTAHGYTF

d_call: TRBD1
v_call: TRBV24-1
clone_size: .
j_call: TRBJ1-5
cdr3_length: 16
cdr3_nt: TGTGCCACCAGTGATGGAGCAGGGGGGTGGGATCAGCCCCAGCATTTT
cdr3_aa: CATSDGAGGWDQPQHF

d_call: .
v_call: TRBV29-1
clone_size: many
j_call: TRBJ2-5
cdr3_length: 16
cdr3_nt: TGCAGCGTTGACACCCTGGGGCAGGGATCGCGAGAGACCCAGTACTTC
cdr3_aa: CSVDTLGQGSRETQYF

d_call: TRBD1
v_call: TRBV25-1
clone_size: .
j_call: TRBJ2-5
cdr3_length: 15
cdr3_nt: TGTGCTAGAGATAGTTGGCGACAGGGTAAAGAGACCCAGTACTTC
cdr3_aa: CARDSWRQGKETQYF

d_call: TRBD2
v_call: TRBV6-6
clone_size: few
j_call: TRBJ2-7
cdr3_length: 14
cdr3_nt: TGTGCCAGCAGTGGCGGGGGGGAGACCTACGAGCAGTACTTC
cdr3_aa: CASSGGGETYEQYF

d_call: .
v_call: TRBV25-1
clone_size: .
j_call: TRBJ2-5
cdr3_length: 14
cdr3_nt: TGTGCCAGCCTAAGCTCTGGGGCCCAAGAGACCCAGTACTTC
cdr3_aa: CASLSSGAQETQYF

d_call: .
v_call: TRBV6-1
clone_size: .
j_call: TRBJ1-2
cdr3_length: 11
cdr3_nt: TGTGCCACATCACAGAGGAGCGAGTCGACCTTC
cdr3_aa: CATSQRSESTF

d_call: .
v_call: TRBV9
clone_size: .
j_call: TRBJ1-5
cdr3_length: 14
cdr3_nt: TGTGCCAGCTCACCACCGGGCCCGCATCAGCCCCAGCATTTT
cdr3_aa: CASSPPGPHQPQHF

d_call: .
v_call: TRBV12-3/TRBV12-4
clone_size: .
j_call: TRBJ1-6
cdr3_length: 17
cdr3_nt: TGTGCCAGCAGTTTAAAGCCGCAGGGACGTCATAATTCACCCCTCCACTTT
cdr3_aa: CASSLKPQGRHNSPLHF

d_call: .
v_call: TRBV20-1
clone_size: many
j_call: TRBJ1-5
cdr3_length: 13
cdr3_nt: TGCAGTGCTAGAGGACAGAACAATCAGCCCCAGCATTTT
cdr3_aa: CSARGQNNQPQHF

d_call: .
v_call: TRBV29-1
clone_size: many
j_call: TRBJ1-1
cdr3_length: 13
cdr3_nt: TGCAGCGTTGAAGTCAGGGTAGGCACTGAAGCTTTCTTT
cdr3_aa: CSVEVRVGTEAFF

d_call: .
v_call: TRBV7-2
clone_size: .
j_call: TRBJ1-1
cdr3_length: 14
cdr3_nt: TGTGCCAGCAGCTTAGGGGGCAAACACACTGAAGCTTTCTTT
cdr3_aa: CASSLGGKHTEAFF

d_call: TRBD1
v_call: TRBV10-3
clone_size: .
j_call: TRBJ1-2
cdr3_length: 16
cdr3_nt: TGTGCCATCAATCGGGACACCCTGGGACAGTTAGGCGGCTACACCTTC
cdr3_aa: CAINRDTLGQLGGYTF

d_call: .
v_call: TRBV7-9
clone_size: few
j_call: TRBJ2-5
cdr3_length: 16
cdr3_nt: TGTGCCAGCAGCTTACCTAGCGAGGGCGGAGGGGAGACCCAGTACTTC
cdr3_aa: CASSLPSEGGGETQYF

d_call: .
v_call: TRBV10-3
clone_size: many
j_call: TRBJ1-2
cdr3_length: 12
cdr3_nt: TGTGCCATCAGGGATGATACCTATGGCTACACCTTC
cdr3_aa: CAIRDDTYGYTF

d_call: TRBD2
v_call: TRBV7-2
clone_size: few
j_call: TRBJ2-1
cdr3_length: 14
cdr3_nt: TGTGCCAGCAGGACTAGCGGGGGGGCGAGTGAGCAGTTCTTC
cdr3_aa: CASRTSGGASEQFF

d_call: TRBD1
v_call: TRBV9
clone_size: once
j_call: TRBJ2-6
cdr3_length: 17
cdr3_nt: TGTGCCAGCAGCGTGGGACAGGGGTCTGGAGGGGCCAACGTCCTGACTTTC
cdr3_aa: CASSVGQGSGGANVLTF

d_call: .
v_call: TRBV10-3
clone_size: .
j_call: TRBJ1-2
cdr3_length: 15
cdr3_nt: TGTGCCATCAGTTTGACAGGAAAGGAGCACTATGGCTACACCTTC
cdr3_aa: CAISLTGKEHYGYTF

d_call: TRBD1
v_call: TRBV6-1
clone_size: .
j_call: TRBJ1-5
cdr3_length: 13
cdr3_nt: TGTGCCACCGCTCCGGGACAGGGTAGGCCCCAGCATTTT
cdr3_aa: CATAPGQGRPQHF

d_call: .
v_call: TRBV9
clone_size: few
j_call: TRBJ1-1
cdr3_length: 15
cdr3_nt: TGTGCCAGCAGCGTGAGCTCACAGATGAACACTGAAGCTTTCTTT
cdr3_aa: CASSVSSQMNTEAFF

d_call: .
v_call: TRBV20-1
clone_size: many
j_call: TRBJ1-1
cdr3_length: 14
cdr3_nt: TGCAGTGCTAGAGACCCCGGGCGGTCACTTGAAGCTTTCTTT
cdr3_aa: CSARDPGRSLEAFF

d_call: TRBD1
v_call: TRBV6-1
clone_size: few
j_call: TRBJ1-6
cdr3_length: 15
cdr3_nt: TGTGCCAGCAGTTCCCAGGGACAGGCTAATTCGCCCCTCCACTTT
cdr3_aa: CASSSQGQANSPLHF

d_call: .
v_call: TRBV2
clone_size: .
j_call: TRBJ1-5
cdr3_length: 15
cdr3_nt: TGTGCCAGTACATTAGGAAATCGGGGTCAGCAGCCCCAGCATTTT
cdr3_aa: CASTLGNRGQQPQHF

d_call: TRBD1
v_call: TRBV7-3
clone_size: .
j_call: TRBJ2-2
cdr3_length: 18
cdr3_nt: TGTGCCAGCAGCCCCAGGGCCAACACAGGGGGAGACACCGGGGAGCTGTTTTTT
cdr3_aa: CASSPRANTGGDTGELFF

d_call: .
v_call: TRBV19
clone_size: .
j_call: TRBJ1-5
cdr3_length: 13
cdr3_nt: TGTGCCGGTAGTATTAAGGGAAATCAGCCCCAGCATTTT
cdr3_aa: CAGSIKGNQPQHF

d_call: TRBD1
v_call: TRBV12-3/TRBV12-4
clone_size: .
j_call: TRBJ1-6
cdr3_length: 18
cdr3_nt: TGTGCCAGCAGGGCAGGGGGCTCTGGGACAGCTACTAATTCACCCCTCCACTTT
cdr3_aa: CASRAGGSGTATNSPLHF

d_call: TRBD1
v_call: TRBV7-9
clone_size: many
j_call: TRBJ2-7
cdr3_length: 14
cdr3_nt: TGTGCCAGCAGCTCTCTTAGGGGGCTTGGGGAGCAGTACTTC
cdr3_aa: CASSSLRGLGEQYF